A selection of T cell receptor beta chains follows, all from one sample in a study of T cell responses to AZD1222 COVID-19 vaccine. TCRdb's copy holds only in-frame clones and misses some; the assay was immunoSEQ multiplex PCR. The table includes about 150,000 clones, less than 95% detected once. The material sequenced was peripheral blood, taken 28 days after the second AZD1222 dose. These receptors all come from an adult who received the AZD1222 COVID-19 vaccine. Both conserved end residues are part of each CDR3. Each record gives: D gene, J gene, CDR3 length, V gene, clone size, CDR3 protein, CDR3 DNA. A D gene is named only where the DNA matches it firmly. Clone size is not always given. Where it is, it says once, few, many or a class for expanded clones.

- | TRBJ2-2 | 13 | TRBV4-3 | once | CASSQSKGGELFF | TGCGCCAGCAGCCAGAGTAAGGGCGGCGAGCTGTTTTTT
- | TRBJ2-5 | 13 | TRBV7-2 | - | CASSFQGRETQYF | TGTGCCAGCAGCTTCCAGGGGCGGGAGACCCAGTACTTC
TRBD1 | TRBJ1-1 | 15 | TRBV6-5 | - | CASRPGQGVNTEAFF | TGTGCCAGCAGGCCGGGACAGGGAGTGAACACTGAAGCTTTCTTT
- | TRBJ1-1 | 15 | TRBV6-5 | - | CASSYSPGWNTEAFF | TGTGCCAGCAGTTACTCTCCGGGTTGGAACACTGAAGCTTTCTTT
- | TRBJ1-2 | 15 | TRBV7-9 | - | CASSLELQVNYGYTF | TGTGCCAGCAGCTTAGAATTGCAGGTTAACTATGGCTACACCTTC
TRBD2 | TRBJ2-7 | 16 | TRBV7-2 | - | CASSPRGLAVSYEQYF | TGTGCCAGCAGCCCGCGGGGACTAGCGGTCTCCTACGAGCAGTACTTC
- | TRBJ2-5 | 14 | TRBV29-1 | once | CSVDQGRGQETQYF | TGCAGCGTTGATCAGGGGAGAGGGCAAGAGACCCAGTACTTC
TRBD2 | TRBJ2-2 | 16 | TRBV6-1 | - | CASSEALAGFTGELFF | TGTGCCAGCAGTGAAGCTCTAGCGGGGTTCACCGGGGAGCTGTTTTTT
- | TRBJ1-4 | 13 | TRBV12-3/TRBV12-4 | once | CASSLIGGEKLFF | TGTGCCAGCAGTTTAATAGGGGGAGAAAAACTGTTTTTT
TRBD1 | TRBJ1-6 | 15 | TRBV6-5 | few | CASSYSRTGDSPLHF | TGTGCCAGCAGTTACTCGAGGACAGGGGATTCACCCCTCCACTTT
TRBD1 | TRBJ1-3 | 12 | TRBV12-3/TRBV12-4 | - | CASSSTGGTIYF | TGTGCCAGCAGTTCAACAGGGGGGACCATATATTTT
- | TRBJ2-7 | 11 | TRBV3-1/TRBV3-2 | - | CASSQDYEQYF | TGTGCCAGCAGCCAAGACTACGAGCAGTACTTC
TRBD1 | TRBJ2-7 | 15 | TRBV19 | - | CASSLSYRGAYEQYF | TGTGCCAGTAGTCTCAGCTACAGGGGAGCCTACGAGCAGTACTTC
- | TRBJ1-3 | 15 | TRBV15 | - | CATSRDIRSGNTIYF | TGTGCCACCAGCAGAGATATCCGCTCTGGAAACACCATATATTTT
- | TRBJ1-1 | 17 | TRBV6-1 | - | CASSDDWNSPGNTEAFF | TGTGCCAGCAGTGATGATTGGAATTCCCCTGGGAACACTGAAGCTTTCTTT
- | TRBJ1-3 | 16 | TRBV18 | - | CASSPSAGLSGNTIYF | TGTGCCAGCTCACCTAGCGCGGGGCTCTCTGGAAACACCATATATTTT
- | TRBJ1-6 | 17 | TRBV5-4 | once | CASSLEPLHSYNSPLHF | TGTGCCAGCAGCTTGGAGCCTCTACACTCCTATAATTCACCCCTCCACTTT
- | TRBJ2-5 | 15 | TRBV19 | - | CASQRKGAYQETQYF | TGTGCCAGCCAGAGGAAAGGCGCGTATCAAGAGACCCAGTACTTC
- | TRBJ1-2 | 11 | TRBV19 | - | CASTGGYGYTF | TGTGCCAGCACCGGGGGCTATGGCTACACCTTC
- | TRBJ2-3 | 15 | TRBV30 | once | CARSRGGAGTDTQYF | TGTGCCCGCTCCAGGGGAGGCGCGGGCACAGATACGCAGTATTTT